Each of the 25 T cell receptor beta chains below was sequenced from the same sample in a study of blood T cells in healthy people across ages. A sample-barcoded 5' primer and a J-beta primer mix were used in a second PCR of about 6 to 11 cycles. TCRdb passed the 5' RACE reads through MiXCR, listing each CDR3 protein once. The sample contains around 1,800,000 distinct CDR3 sequences, approximately 39% of which appear only once. The material sequenced was blood. The receptors here all came from a human donor in good health.

The V gene is TRBV7-2, the J gene TRBJ2-1; D is perhaps TRBD2 (6 bases). This CDR3 contains 17 residues. Germline V gene lookup returns CDR1 SGHTA and CDR2 FQGNSA. The V and J ends lost 1 base and 3 bases respectively, with 16 bases between them. This CDR3 reads CASSLVGAGDFYNEQFF. The CDR3 DNA is TGTGCCAGCAGCTTAGTAGGGGCCGGGGACTTCTACAATGAGCAGTTCTTC.

Many counts were recorded for this clonotype. This chain uses TRBV20-1 with TRBJ2-5; 10 bases map to TRBD2. V lost 0 bases to trimming and J lost 6 bases; unmatched junction nucleotides: 4. CDR3 length equals 14 residues. Germline V CDR1 and CDR2: DFQATT, SNEGSKA (reference sequence). This chain's CDR3 is CSAREASGGKTQYF. The CDR3 bases are TGCAGTGCTAGAGAGGCTAGCGGGGGAAAGACCCAGTACTTC.

The CDR3, as DNA: TGTGCCAGCTCACCGCAACAGGGTGGCTCCTACAATGAGCAGTTCTTC. Its translation is CASSPQQGGSYNEQFF. V is TRBV18 and J is TRBJ2-1, with D perhaps matching TRBD1 (6 bases). Germline CDR1 KGHSH, CDR2 LQKENI. CDR3 length: 16 amino acids. V was cut by 3 bases and J by 0 bases, with 12 bases left in between.

This chain joins TRBV27 and TRBJ1-2; 7 bases match TRBD1. The CDR3 consists of 16 residues. CDR1 and CDR2 (germline): MNHEY, SMNVEV (reference sequence). The trim removed 6 bases at V and 0 bases at J, leaving 10 bases unmatched. CDR3 protein: CASSPSTGDTNYGYTF. In nucleotides, the CDR3 is TGTGCCAGCAGCCCATCAACAGGGGACACTAACTATGGCTACACCTTC.

Comment on this clonotype: This may stem from a read error, because a much larger clone lies one nucleotide away. The chain uses TRBV6-5 and TRBJ2-1; 8 bases are a match to TRBD2. This CDR3 has 13 amino acids. Trimming removed 6 bases from V and 13 bases from J; junction bases left unmatched: 11. Germline assignment: CDR1 MNHEY and CDR2 SVGAGI. CDR3 sequence reads: CASRLGLVGHQFF. As DNA, the CDR3 is TGTGCCAGCAGACTGGGACTAGTGGGGCATCAGTTCTTC.

J is TRBJ2-4 and V is TRBV5-5; D is possibly TRBD1 (5 bases). CDR3 length: 14 amino acids. The germline V gene has CDR1 SGHKS and CDR2 YYEKEE (reference sequence). V gave up 1 base and J gave up 2 bases, with 7 bases separating them. This chain's CDR3 is CASSLQGTKNIQYF. CDR3 nucleotide sequence: TGTGCCAGCAGCTTGCAGGGCACCAAAAACATTCAGTACTTC.

The rearrangement links TRBV20-1 to TRBJ2-3; D unclear. V was clipped by 1 base and J by 1 base, with 9 bases between them. CDR1 DFQATT and CDR2 SNEGSKA come from the germline V gene (reference sequence). The CDR3 sequence is 14 residues long. CDR3 sequence reads: CSARVAPGTDTQYF. The CDR3 region has the DNA TGCAGTGCTAGAGTAGCACCCGGCACAGATACGCAGTATTTT.

The chain joins TRBV18 to TRBJ2-7; TRBD2 agrees at 9 bases. Trimming took 3 bases from V and 2 from J; bases not matched to a gene: 14. This CDR3 spans 18 amino acids. Germline values: CDR1 KGHSH, CDR2 LQKENI. CDR3 nucleotide sequence: TGTGCCAGCTCACCCGGGACTAGCATTAGTAGCAGGCCCTACGAGCAGTACTTC. The encoded protein is CASSPGTSISSRPYEQYF.

The sample holds a few counts of this clonotype. The V and J genes are TRBV20-1 and TRBJ2-7; D call uncertain. Germline CDR1 DFQATT, CDR2 SNEGSKA (reference sequence). The V and J ends lost 2 bases and 0 bases respectively, with 11 bases between them. The CDR3 is made up of 14 amino acids. Here the CDR3 reads CSARSTASSYEQYF. In DNA form, the CDR3 reads TGCAGTGCTAGAAGTACGGCTTCCTCCTACGAGCAGTACTTC.

This clonotype was seen more than once but under ten times. The chain combines TRBV7-2 with TRBJ2-7, with 8 bases lining up with TRBD2. The V segment lost 2 bases and the J segment 3 bases; nucleotides outside the gene matches: 6. The CDR3 runs to 15 residues. Per germline, CDR1 SGHTA and CDR2 FQGNSA. The CDR3 coding sequence is TGTGCCAGCAGCTTATACACTAGCGGAAACTACGAGCAGTACTTC. Residues: CASSLYTSGNYEQYF.

V gene TRBV5-6 combines with J gene TRBJ1-1, with 8 bases lining up with TRBD1. The CDR3 covers 16 residues. Per germline, CDR1 SGHDT and CDR2 YYEEEE. Trimming cost V 4 bases and J 0 bases; bases outside gene matches: 8. The CDR3 nucleotides read TGTGCCAGCAGCCTAGACAGGGGAGAAATGAACACTGAAGCTTTCTTT. It codes for CASSLDRGEMNTEAFF. Drawing the rest from reference TRBV5-6 and TRBJ1-1, the complete variable domain is DAGVTQSPTHLIKTRGQQVTLRCSPKSGHDTVSWYQQALGQGPQFIFQYYEEEERQRGNFPDRFSGHQFPNYSSELNVNALLLGDSALYLCASSLDRGEMNTEAFFGQGTRLTVV.

The sample holds a few counts of this clonotype. The gene calls are TRBV13 and TRBJ2-1; D not resolved. V dropped 5 bases and J dropped 6 bases, with 17 bases sitting between them. The germline V gene encodes CDR1 PRHDT and CDR2 FYEKMQ (reference sequence). The CDR3 covers 15 residues. CDR3 region: CASSGSPGKSNEQFF. CDR3 DNA sequence: TGTGCCAGCAGCGGATCTCCAGGAAAATCCAATGAGCAGTTCTTC.

The J gene is TRBJ1-1, the V gene TRBV20-1, with D perhaps matching TRBD1 (6 bases). Germline V CDR1 and CDR2: DFQATT, SNEGSKA (reference sequence). This CDR3 has 15 residues. The germline V and J ends were trimmed by 4 bases and 3 bases, with 18 bases remaining between them. CDR3 sequence (DNA): TGCAGTGCTAAGGGGGGCGGCCCTTCTTACACTGAAGCTTTCTTT. Translating it yields CSAKGGGPSYTEAFF.

The chain employs TRBV27 and TRBJ2-3; tentatively, D is TRBD2 (5 bases). Germline CDR1 and CDR2: MNHEY and SMNVEV (reference sequence). The CDR3 sequence is 13 residues long. Trimming cost V 5 bases and J 11 bases, with 17 bases left between them. The CDR3 protein is CASSPAFGIEQYF. The CDR3 DNA reads as TGTGCCAGCAGTCCCGCTTTCGGGATTGAGCAGTATTTT.

The chain combines TRBV7-2 with TRBJ2-7; 9 nucleotides align to TRBD2. V was clipped by 5 bases and J by 2 bases; unmatched bases: 7. This CDR3 region has 15 residues. CDR1 and CDR2 (germline): SGHTA, FQGNSA. The CDR3 sequence: CASSLTSGQPYEQYF. The CDR3, as DNA: TGTGCCAGCAGCCTGACTAGCGGACAACCCTACGAGCAGTACTTC.

This clonotype occurred a few times. The chain's CDR3 is CSARDRQGALYEQYF. The CDR3 DNA reads TGCAGTGCTAGAGATCGGCAGGGGGCTCTCTACGAGCAGTACTTC. V is TRBV20-1 and J is TRBJ2-7; 8 bases align to TRBD1. Germline V CDR1 and CDR2: DFQATT, SNEGSKA (reference sequence). The trim removed 0 bases at V and 3 bases at J, leaving 7 bases unmatched. This CDR3 is built from 15 residues.

The chain uses TRBV4-3 and TRBJ2-7; D possibly uses TRBD1 or TRBD2 (7 bases each). The V gene lost 6 bases and the J gene lost 2 bases, with 17 bases spanning the gap. The germline CDR1 and CDR2 sequences are LGHNA and YSLEER. The CDR3 is 15 amino acids. CDR3 protein: CASSFDREGPYEQYF. CDR3 coding DNA: TGCGCCAGCAGTTTCGACAGGGAGGGTCCCTACGAGCAGTACTTC.

The rearrangement links TRBV4-3 to TRBJ2-3; 11 positions match TRBD2. The ends lost 1 base at V and 2 bases at J; junction bases unmatched: 8. The CDR3 is 18 residues long. CDR1 LGHNA and CDR2 YSLEER come from the germline V gene. The CDR3 loop reads CASSQGELAGEHTDTQYF. CDR3 DNA: TGCGCCAGCAGCCAAGGGGAACTAGCGGGGGAGCACACAGATACGCAGTATTTT.

As concerns this clonotype: At one boundary the junction diverges from the germline segment, which might be a read error. The gene calls are TRBV30 and TRBJ1-1, with D hard to call. Germline CDR1 and CDR2: GTSNPN and SVGIG (reference sequence). The CDR3 has 15 amino acids. The CDR3 coding sequence is TGTGCATGGAGTGTAAAGGGATTGGATAACACTGAAGCTTTCTTT. This sequence encodes CAWSVKGLDNTEAFF.

The V call is TRBV30, the J call TRBJ1-6; 7 nucleotides align to TRBD1. CDR1 GTSNPN and CDR2 SVGIG come from the germline V gene (reference sequence). The length of the CDR3 is 14 residues. Unmatched junction bases numbered 4, after V lost 2 bases and J lost 6 bases. CDR3 in DNA: TGTGCCTGGAGTCTGGGACAGCCTAATTCACCCCTCCACTTT. It is translated as CAWSLGQPNSPLHF.

The chain joins TRBV7-3 to TRBJ2-3; perhaps D is TRBD1 or TRBD2 (5 bases each). The CDR3 length is 15 residues. V lost 3 bases and J lost 2, with 12 bases in between. The V gene's germline CDR1 is SGHTA and CDR2 FQGTGA. The CDR3 is CASSFGTYATDTQYF. The CDR3 DNA reads as TGTGCCAGCAGCTTTGGGACCTACGCCACAGATACGCAGTATTTT.

This clonotype was observed a handful of times. The V call is TRBV10-3, the J call TRBJ2-1; 9 nucleotides line up with TRBD1. The CDR3 sequence is 15 residues long. Per germline, CDR1 ENHRY and CDR2 SYGVKD. V gave up 6 bases and J gave up 2 bases; unmatched junction bases: 5. The chain's CDR3 is CAISARTGAYNEQFF. As DNA, the CDR3 is TGTGCCATCAGCGCCCGGACAGGGGCCTACAATGAGCAGTTCTTC.

This clonotype was seen once. The chain couples TRBV27 to TRBJ2-3; perhaps TRBD2 as D (5 bases). CDR3 length: 16 amino acids. The V gene lost 5 bases and the J gene lost 2 bases, with 17 bases spanning the gap. Germline V gene data show CDR1 as MNHEY and CDR2 as SMNVEV (reference sequence). The CDR3 loop reads CASSPAGGLVTDTQYF. The CDR3 DNA sequence: TGTGCCAGCAGTCCGGCCGGCGGGCTTGTCACAGATACGCAGTATTTT.

The chain carries TRBV10-1 and TRBJ2-3, with a possible D match to TRBD2 (5 bases). Trimming took 2 bases from V and 6 from J, leaving 12 bases between them. This CDR3 contains 14 residues. Germline CDR1 and CDR2: WNHNN and SYGVQD (reference sequence). The CDR3 nucleotides read TGCGCCAGCAGTGAGGGACTGAGGGTCGATACGCAGTATTTT. It specifies CASSEGLRVDTQYF.

This clonotype appeared a few times. The chain employs TRBV3-1 and TRBJ1-5; D possibly corresponds to TRBD1 (5 bases). The CDR3 sequence is 14 residues long. Trimming stripped 0 bases from V and 5 bases from J, with 8 bases between. In germline, CDR1 is LGHDT, CDR2 YNNKEL (reference sequence). The CDR3 DNA reads as TGTGCCAGCAGCCAAGACAGGGAACATCAGCCCCAGCATTTT. This sequence encodes CASSQDREHQPQHF. Full variable domain (remainder filled in from reference TRBV3-1 and TRBJ1-5): DTAVSQTPKYLVTQMGNDKSIKCEQNLGHDTMYWYKQDSKKFLKIMFSYNNKELIINETVPNRFSPKSPDKAHLNLHINSLELGDSAVYFCASSQDREHQPQHFGDGTRLSIL.